The 10 T cell receptor beta chains in this list originate from one sample, sequenced in a study of T-cell memory formation after mild COVID-19. Each CDR3 protein is one row after TCRdb ran MiXCR on the 5' RACE reads. The data hold about half a million distinct CDR3 sequences, with around a sixth observed a single time. Sequenced sample: PBMCs or a T cell subset sorted from them (not recorded which). These TCRs come from an adult woman who had mild COVID-19 (a few samples of this study predate the infection). Cell type and time point are not known.

In its sample, this clonotype was seen once. This chain uses TRBV28 with TRBJ2-7; possibly TRBD1 for D (6 bases). Trimming left V 2 bases short and J 3 bases short, with 14 bases between. CDR3 length equals 15 residues. Per germline, CDR1 MDHEN and CDR2 SYDVKM. The CDR3 is CASSLEQGIFYEQYF. As DNA, the CDR3 is TGTGCCAGCAGTTTAGAACAGGGAATCTTCTACGAGCAGTACTTC.

The chain combines TRBV20-1 with TRBJ2-1; D gene uncertain. Germline V gene lookup returns CDR1 DFQATT and CDR2 SNEGSKA (reference sequence). The CDR3 contains 15 residues. V lost 0 bases and J 8 bases, leaving 17 bases between the germline ends. In DNA, the CDR3 is TGCAGTGCTAGAGAGTGGGATGACTGGAAGGATGAGCAGTTCTTC. This gives the protein CSAREWDDWKDEQFF.

The table lists this clonotype with a few counts. The chain carries TRBV4-1 and TRBJ2-3; TRBD2 matches at 11 bases. After removal of 2 bases from V and 2 bases from J, the junction contained 9 bases not matched to a gene. The germline CDR1 and CDR2 sequences are MGHRA and YSYEKL. CDR3 size: 18 residues. The CDR3 bases are TGCGCCAGCAGCCAACTTCCGGGACTAGCGGACCCCACAGATACGCAGTATTTT. Translation gives CASSQLPGLADPTDTQYF.

This rearrangement joins TRBV12-3 or TRBV12-4 to TRBJ2-1; possibly TRBD1 for D (6 bases). V was cut by 6 bases and J by 3 bases, with 15 bases left in between. The CDR3 is 15 residues long. The CDR3 DNA is TGTGCCAGCAGAATTAGGACAGAGAACTACAATGAGCAGTTCTTC. Protein: CASRIRTENYNEQFF.

This clonotype was picked up a small number of times. The chain couples TRBV9 to TRBJ2-5; possible D gene TRBD2, 7 bases. Germline CDR1 reads SGDLS; CDR2 reads YYNGEE. This CDR3 comprises 16 residues. V lost 4 bases and J 1 base, leaving 17 bases between the germline ends. CDR3 sequence: CASSLGARGSQETQYF. The CDR3 DNA reads as TGTGCCAGCAGCCTGGGGGCGCGGGGGTCCCAAGAGACCCAGTACTTC. Full variable domain (outside the CDR3, taken from reference TRBV9 and TRBJ2-5): DSGVTQTPKHLITATGQRVTLRCSPRSGDLSVYWYQQSLDQGLQFLIQYYNGEERAKGNILERFSAQQFPDLHSELNLSSLELGDSALYFCASSLGARGSQETQYFGPGTRLLVL.

About this clonotype itself: An end of the junction differs from the germline gene, which may be a read error. The rearrangement links TRBV5-1 to TRBJ1-1, with D unclear. The CDR3 runs 15 residues. Germline CDR1 is SGHRS and CDR2 is YFSETQ. CDR3 bases: TGTGCCAGCAGCTTAGAAGTGGGGTTGAACACTGAAGCTTTCTTT. Translated, it gives CASSLEVGLNTEAFF.

About this clonotype itself: A single base separates this from a much larger clone, so it may be a read error. The V gene is TRBV11-3, the J gene TRBJ2-1; 7 bases are shared with TRBD2. The V and J ends lost 3 bases and 2 bases, in that order; junction bases with no gene match: 4. Germline V CDR1 and CDR2: SGHNT, YENEEA. The CDR3 covers 15 residues. CDR3: CASSFGGSTYNEQFF. DNA for the CDR3: TGTGCCAGCAGCTTTGGCGGGAGTACCTACAATGAGCAGTTCTTC.

The chain carries TRBV5-6 and TRBJ1-6; perhaps TRBD1 as D (6 bases). This CDR3 contains 16 residues. Trimming pared 0 bases from V and 8 bases from J, leaving 15 bases between. Germline loops: CDR1 SGHDT, CDR2 YYEEEE. CDR3 sequence (DNA): TGTGCCAGCAGCTTGGCAGGGGAAGTGGGCTATTCACCCCTCCACTTT. It specifies CASSLAGEVGYSPLHF.

The genes are TRBV20-1 and TRBJ2-7; 8 nucleotides match TRBD2. V trimming: 4 bases; J trimming: 2 bases; junction bases outside the gene matches: 7. Per germline, CDR1 DFQATT and CDR2 SNEGSKA (reference sequence). The CDR3 length is 14 residues. The CDR3 is CSAIPSREAYEQYF. The CDR3 DNA follows: TGCAGTGCTATCCCGTCGCGGGAGGCCTACGAGCAGTACTTC.

The chain uses TRBV7-2 and TRBJ2-7, with a tentative D call TRBD1 (7 bases). Trimming removed 5 bases at V and 6 bases at J, with 17 bases between. The CDR3 is 14 residues long. Germline V gene data show CDR1 as SGHTA and CDR2 as FQGNSA. The CDR3 spells CASSPRGLGGEQYF. The CDR3 region has the DNA TGTGCCAGCAGCCCCAGGGGGTTGGGAGGCGAGCAGTACTTC.